The 27 T cell receptor beta chains reported below all come from one sample, sequenced in a study of blood T cell repertoires in COVID-19. Some clones are missing from TCRdb's copy, which holds only in-frame ones; the method was immunoSEQ multiplex PCR. Here the sample spans 380,000 or so clones, approximately 87% being singletons. Sequenced material: PBMCs or T cells enriched from blood (not recorded which). All receptors derive from a woman aged 25 to 39 with acute COVID-19.

The gene calls are TRBV7-9 and TRBJ2-3; 8 bases line up with TRBD2. CDR1 is SEHNR and CDR2 is FQNEAQ in the germline V gene (reference sequence). There are 18 residues in the CDR3. V lost 2 bases, J lost 6 bases, and 16 bases stayed unmatched. CDR3 bases: TGTGCCAGCAGCTTATTTAACGCGGGACTAGACATCCGGGATACGCAGTATTTT. Amino acid sequence: CASSLFNAGLDIRDTQYF. Filled out from reference TRBV7-9 and TRBJ2-3, the complete variable domain reads DTGVSQNPRHKITKRGQNVTFRCDPISEHNRLYWYRQTLGQGPEFLTYFQNEAQLEKSRLLSDRFSAERPKGSFSTLEIQRTEQGDSAMYLCASSLFNAGLDIRDTQYFGPGTRLTVL.

V usage is TRBV24-1 and J usage is TRBJ2-3; TRBD2 matches 8 bases. J lost 3 bases, V lost 4 bases, and 8 bases had no gene match. This CDR3 comprises 16 residues. CDR1 is KGHDR, CDR2 SFDVKD, per germline. CDR3 protein: CATSDPAGRGTDTQYF. CDR3 sequence (DNA): TGTGCCACCAGTGACCCCGCCGGGAGGGGAACAGATACGCAGTATTTT.

The V and J genes are TRBV9 and TRBJ2-7, with D possibly being TRBD1 (5 bases). Germline V gene data show CDR1 as SGDLS and CDR2 as YYNGEE. Trimming pared 4 bases from V and 0 bases from J, leaving 11 bases between. This CDR3 contains 14 residues. The CDR3 DNA sequence: TGTGCCAGCAGCCCCCCAGGGATCTCCTACGAGCAGTACTTC. This encodes CASSPPGISYEQYF.

A few counts support this clone. This chain connects TRBV4-1 to TRBJ1-2, with 9 positions matching TRBD1. Germline CDR1 and CDR2: MGHRA and YSYEKL. The CDR3 is 18 amino acids. V lost 0 bases and J lost 8; bases outside the gene matches: 16. The CDR3 is CASSQDQAGQGLLKGYTF. The CDR3 DNA is TGCGCCAGCAGCCAAGATCAGGCGGGACAGGGCCTTCTGAAAGGCTACACCTTC.

This chain links TRBV24-1 with TRBJ1-4, with 8 bases identical to TRBD1. Germline CDR1 reads KGHDR; CDR2 reads SFDVKD. V shed 2 bases, J shed 7 bases, and the junction held 11 bases outside the gene matches. CDR3 length: 17 residues. CDR3 loop: CATSDSSSGGSSEKLFF. DNA of the CDR3: TGTGCCACCAGTGATTCTTCATCAGGGGGCTCAAGTGAAAAACTGTTTTTT.

This clone was recorded once. The J gene is TRBJ1-1, the V gene TRBV5-1, with TRBD1 identical over 11 bases. Germline V CDR1 and CDR2: SGHRS, YFSETQ. The V gene end was trimmed by 4 bases and the J gene end by 4 bases; junction bases not matched to a gene: 3. This CDR3 is 14 amino acids long. CDR3 in amino acids: CASSAGTGGTEAFF. The CDR3 nucleotides are TGCGCCAGCAGCGCAGGGACAGGGGGCACTGAAGCTTTCTTT.

CDR3 nucleotides: TGTGCCAGCAGCCTCTACGGGACTAGCGGATACACAGATACGCAGTATTTT. Its protein is CASSLYGTSGYTDTQYF. The gene calls are TRBV9 and TRBJ2-3, with 11 bases lining up with TRBD2. The junction had 9 bases not matched to a gene; V was cut back by 4 bases and J by 2 bases. CDR1 is SGDLS and CDR2 is YYNGEE in the germline V gene. This CDR3 has 17 residues.

In regard to this clone: Other nucleotide sequences in the sample specify the same CDR3. The chain combines TRBV7-3 with TRBJ2-1; D gene unclear. The CDR3 is 11 residues long. Germline values: CDR1 SGHTA, CDR2 FQGTGA. V lost 5 bases to trimming and J lost 8 bases, with 7 bases between them. CDR3 bases: TGTGCCAGCAGCCAAGGAGATGAGCAGTTCTTC. It encodes CASSQGDEQFF.

The chain carries TRBV7-2 and TRBJ1-2, with D perhaps TRBD1 (6 bases). Germline loops: CDR1 SGHTA, CDR2 FQGNSA. V lost 2 bases to trimming and J lost 4 bases, with 11 bases between them. The CDR3 has 14 residues. The CDR3 sequence: CASSLNRGAYGYTF. Written as DNA, the CDR3 is TGTGCCAGCAGCTTAAACCGGGGGGCCTATGGCTACACCTTC.

V usage is TRBV24-1 and J usage is TRBJ2-1; 10 positions agree with TRBD1. Germline V gene lookup returns CDR1 KGHDR and CDR2 SFDVKD. The CDR3 spans 16 residues. Germline trimming cut 4 bases from V and 5 bases from J; bases unmatched to any gene: 7. For the CDR3, the DNA is TGTGCCACCAGTGACCGAACCGGGACAGGGGACAATGAGCAGTTCTTC. Translation: CATSDRTGTGDNEQFF.

The J gene is TRBJ2-3, the V gene TRBV15; 9 bases map to TRBD1. The trim removed 5 bases at V and 4 bases at J, leaving 10 bases unmatched. Germline CDR1 and CDR2: LNHNV and YYDKDF (reference sequence). This CDR3 has 16 residues. CDR3 loop: CATSPTRDRVPDTQYF. CDR3 nucleotide sequence: TGTGCCACCAGCCCCACCCGGGACAGGGTGCCAGATACGCAGTATTTT.

This rearrangement joins TRBV7-3 to TRBJ2-3; D is unresolved. The CDR3 is made up of 15 amino acids. Trimming cost V 4 bases and J 2 bases, with 13 bases left between them. Per the germline V gene, CDR1 is SGHTA and CDR2 is FQGTGA. The CDR3: CASSSTSTFTDTQYF. CDR3 bases: TGTGCCAGCAGCTCGACTTCCACGTTCACAGATACGCAGTATTTT.

This clone was detected once. This chain connects TRBV6-6 to TRBJ2-7; TRBD2 agrees at 12 bases. Trimming cost V 4 bases and J 5 bases; bases outside gene matches: 9. Germline V gives CDR1 MNHNY, CDR2 SVGAGI (reference sequence). The CDR3 sequence is 16 residues long. CDR3 DNA: TGTGCCAGCAGTTCCCGACTAGCGGGGGACTACGACGAGCAGTACTTC. Residues: CASSSRLAGDYDEQYF.

The rearrangement links TRBV10-3 to TRBJ2-7; possibly TRBD1 for D (5 bases). This CDR3 has 12 residues. From germline, CDR1 is ENHRY and CDR2 SYGVKD. Trimming shortened V by 10 bases and J by 0 bases, and 10 bases separated the two germline ends. The CDR3 bases are TGTGCCACCGACAGAGGCTCCTACGAGCAGTACTTC. The encoded protein is CATDRGSYEQYF.

The chain carries TRBV5-1 and TRBJ1-1; possible D gene TRBD1, 6 bases. Per germline, CDR1 SGHRS and CDR2 YFSETQ. V gave up 5 bases and J gave up 5 bases, with 16 bases separating them. This CDR3 region has 14 residues. The CDR3 region is CASSSGGLGTEAFF. The CDR3 region has the DNA TGCGCCAGCAGTTCCGGGGGGCTAGGGACTGAAGCTTTCTTT.

The chain couples TRBV5-4 to TRBJ1-2, with 7 bases aligning to TRBD1. The CDR3 loop spans 14 amino acids. The J segment lost 7 bases and the V segment lost 4 bases, leaving 10 bases of the junction unmatched. CDR1 and CDR2 (germline): SGHNT, YYREEE (reference sequence). The CDR3 DNA reads TGTGCCAGCAGCCCGTTTGACAGGGCGGGTGGCTACACCTTC. Its protein is CASSPFDRAGGYTF.

The gene calls are TRBV5-6 and TRBJ1-2; TRBD1 is a possible D gene (5 bases). The CDR3 sequence is 13 residues long. V was clipped by 4 bases and J by 4 bases, with 11 bases between them. The germline V gene encodes CDR1 SGHDT and CDR2 YYEEEE. CDR3 amino acids: CASSPRQLYGYTF. The CDR3 DNA follows: TGTGCCAGCAGCCCCCGACAGCTCTATGGCTACACCTTC.

The table lists this clone with a count of one. The J gene is TRBJ2-3, the V gene TRBV6-4; 10 nucleotides agree with TRBD2. CDR1 MRHNA and CDR2 SNTAGT come from the germline V gene. CDR3 length: 16 residues. The V gene end was trimmed by 5 bases and the J gene end by 2 bases; junction bases not matched to a gene: 7. CDR3 in DNA: TGTGCCAGCAGTCAGCGCACTAGCGGGGACACAGATACGCAGTATTTT. Its translation: CASSQRTSGDTDTQYF.

The chain couples TRBV2 to TRBJ1-2, with TRBD1 identical over 7 bases. The length of the CDR3 is 14 residues. Germline-derived CDR1 and CDR2 are SNHLY and FYNNEI. V lost 7 bases to trimming and J lost 0 bases; unmatched junction nucleotides: 5. The chain's CDR3 is CASMGQLANYGYTF. The CDR3, as DNA: TGTGCCAGCATGGGACAGCTAGCTAACTATGGCTACACCTTC.

This chain links TRBV27 with TRBJ1-1, with D tentatively TRBD1 (5 bases). Per germline, CDR1 MNHEY and CDR2 SMNVEV (reference sequence). This CDR3 region has 13 residues. V dropped 2 bases and J dropped 10 bases, with 14 bases sitting between them. CDR3 sequence: CASSLRGAGIAFF. The CDR3 DNA reads as TGTGCCAGCAGTTTACGGGGCGCGGGGATAGCTTTCTTT.

The chain links TRBV4-3 to TRBJ1-1; 8 positions agree with TRBD1. The length of the CDR3 is 15 residues. V gave up 3 bases and J gave up 6 bases; unmatched junction bases: 9. Germline CDR1 is LGHNA and CDR2 is YSLEER. CDR3 residues: CASSHLGQGRAEAFF. The CDR3 bases are TGCGCCAGCAGCCACCTCGGACAGGGAAGGGCTGAAGCTTTCTTT.

The chain recombines TRBV12-5 with TRBJ2-1, with TRBD1 matching over 10 bases. CDR3 length: 16 residues. Germline V gene data show CDR1 as LGHNT and CDR2 as FRNRAP. Unmatched junction bases numbered 3, after V lost 0 bases and J lost 4 bases. As DNA, the CDR3 is TGTGCTAGTGGTTTGGTACGGGGACAGGGGTACAATGAGCAGTTCTTC. Its protein is CASGLVRGQGYNEQFF.

This chain links TRBV18 with TRBJ2-7; D possibly corresponds to TRBD2 (7 bases). The CDR3 is made up of 16 amino acids. V was pared by 6 bases and J by 3 bases, with 21 bases between. The germline V gene has CDR1 KGHSH and CDR2 LQKENI. The DNA of the CDR3 is TGTGCCAGCTCCAGTTTGTGGGGGGGCACCAGCTACGAGCAGTACTTC. This encodes CASSSLWGGTSYEQYF.

The sample holds a few counts of this clone. The chain recombines TRBV7-3 with TRBJ1-1; D unclear. The CDR3 extends over 13 amino acids. V lost 5 bases and J 3 bases, leaving 10 bases between the germline ends. Germline values: CDR1 SGHTA, CDR2 FQGTGA. The CDR3 DNA reads as TGTGCCAGCAGCCAGTTATCCCACACTGAAGCTTTCTTT. This codes for CASSQLSHTEAFF.

This chain connects TRBV7-3 to TRBJ2-2; 7 positions match TRBD1. V trimming: 1 base; J trimming: 4 bases; junction bases outside the gene matches: 6. There are 16 residues in the CDR3. CDR1 and CDR2 (germline): SGHTA, FQGTGA. The CDR3, as DNA: TGTGCCAGCAGCTTAAGCCTGACAGGGTCCACCGGGGAGCTGTTTTTT. This gives the protein CASSLSLTGSTGELFF.

The chain is built from TRBV2 and TRBJ2-1; 10 bases match TRBD2. This CDR3 has 15 residues. Losses at the gene ends were 4 bases for V and 9 bases for J; bases not matched to a gene: 9. Germline V CDR1 and CDR2: SNHLY, FYNNEI. Here the CDR3 reads CASSVGAGGHLEQFF. CDR3 DNA: TGTGCCAGCAGTGTCGGAGCGGGGGGGCATCTTGAGCAGTTCTTC.

The rearrangement links TRBV12-5 to TRBJ1-5, with unresolved D. This CDR3 spans 13 amino acids. Trimming cost V 6 bases and J 6 bases, with 12 bases left between them. Per germline, CDR1 LGHNT and CDR2 FRNRAP. Here the CDR3 DNA reads TGTGCTAGTGGAAGTAGCGAGGGTCAGCCCCAGCATTTT. Its translation: CASGSSEGQPQHF. Using reference TRBV12-5 and TRBJ1-5 for the parts outside the CDR3, the full variable domain is DARVTQTPRHKVTEMGQEVTMRCQPILGHNTVFWYRQTMMQGLELLAYFRNRAPLDDSGMPKDRFSAEMPDATLATLKIQPSEPRDSAVYFCASGSSEGQPQHFGDGTRLSIL.